The clone carrying this T cell receptor beta chain was picked up one time. The antigen is unknown. TCRdb's table, derived via immunoSEQ multiplex PCR, lists solely in-frame clones and lacks some. The sample contains around 300,000 clones, over 75% of which appear only once. This sample was taken from a study of cytomegalovirus exposure and HLA in healthy donors. Across the whole study: A later analysis reported the approximately 120 validation repertoires used the same platform as the approximately 670 first-cohort repertoires. Study-wide findings and caveats: The study flagged approximately 180 TCR beta chains as cytomegalovirus-associated. According to a subsequent analysis, TCR clusters identified in the first cohort showed a tendency to co-occur across the approximately 120 validation repertoires.

This CDR3 spans 14 amino acids. Germline V lookup: CDR1 GTSNPN, CDR2 SVGIG (reference sequence). The V and J ends lost 2 bases and 5 bases, in that order; junction bases with no gene match: 7. Donors were drawn from the approximately 120-subject validation cohort, separate from the approximately 670-subject first cohort. Sequenced input: PBMCs. This chain uses TRBV30 with TRBJ1-2, with 8 positions matching TRBD1. This TCR was sampled from a man aged 30 to 45 in good health and CMV-seronegative. The CDR3 DNA reads as TGTGCCTGGAGTTCAGGACAGGGAATATATGGCTACACCTTC. Encoded protein: CAWSSGQGIYGYTF.